The rows below give T cell receptor beta chains drawn from one sample of a study of T-cell reconstitution after alpha-beta-depleted transplantation in children. TCRdb called the PCR reads again in MiXCR, with one record for every CDR3 protein. In the table there are hundreds of thousands of distinct CDR3 sequences, over 10% of which are singletons. The sequences come from PBMCs, mostly from graft donor cells, collected 360 days after TCRalphabeta/CD19-depleted stem cell transplant. The receptors were sampled from a male patient younger than 18 who had a stem cell transplant for acute myeloid leukemia, so the T cells may come from the graft donor. The CDR3 runs from the conserved cysteine through the conserved F or W. D genes are given only for firm matches. For some rows the clone size is stated as once, few or many, or as a class when expanded; others skip it.

>TRBV4-3|TRBJ2-1|TRBD2|NA
TGCGCCAGCAGCCAAGATCCGGGAGGGCTCTACAATGAGCAGTTCTTC
CASSQDPGGLYNEQFF
>TRBV5-5|TRBJ2-3|NA|few
TGTGCCAGTACCCCGTTTACTAGCACAGATACGCAGTATTTT
CASTPFTSTDTQYF
>TRBV2|TRBJ2-7|TRBD2|NA
TGTGCTCCAGCGGGGGGCCCCGGGACACCCTTTGGGGAGCAGTACTTC
CAPAGGPGTPFGEQYF
>TRBV4-3|TRBJ2-7|TRBD2|many
TGCGCCAGCAGCCGGACTTTGACTAGCAGCTACTACGAGCAGTACTTC
CASSRTLTSSYYEQYF
>TRBV6-1|TRBJ2-1|NA|few
TGTGCCAGCAGGAGGGAAGACATTCCCGAACATGAGCAGTTCTTC
CASRREDIPEHEQFF
>TRBV7-3|TRBJ2-1|TRBD2|many
TGTGCCAGCAGCTCGGGACTAGCGGGAGATGAGCAGTTCTTC
CASSSGLAGDEQFF
>TRBV29-1|TRBJ1-3|NA|many
TGCAGCGTTGAAAGCTTTAACACCATATATTTT
CSVESFNTIYF
>TRBV27|TRBJ2-3|TRBD1|NA
TGTGCCAGCAGTTCCCTGGGACAGGGAGGTTCGGGAGATACGCAGTATTTT
CASSSLGQGGSGDTQYF
>TRBV28|TRBJ1-5|NA|NA
TGTGCCAGCAGTTTAACGGCACAGGGTAATCAGCCCCAGCATTTT
CASSLTAQGNQPQHF
>TRBV5-1|TRBJ2-7|TRBD2|few
TGCGCCAGCAGCTCCCGACTAGCGGGATTGGAGGAGCAGTACTTC
CASSSRLAGLEEQYF
>TRBV5-5|TRBJ2-4|NA|few
TGTGCCAGCAGCTTCTCAGAACGCCCCACATCAGCCAAAAACATTCAGTACTTC
CASSFSERPTSAKNIQYF
>TRBV7-6|TRBJ2-4|TRBD2|NA
TGTGCCAGCAGCTCGACCATAGCGGGAGAGGGTAACATTCAGTACTTC
CASSSTIAGEGNIQYF
>TRBV6-2/TRBV6-3|TRBJ2-3|NA|many
TGTGCCAGCAGCCACCGACTAGCAGATACGCAGTATTTT
CASSHRLADTQYF
>TRBV7-9|TRBJ2-3|TRBD2|few
TGTGCCAGCAGCCCCGTCAGCGGGAGGGCTAGGACAGATACGCAGTATTTT
CASSPVSGRARTDTQYF
>TRBV12-3/TRBV12-4|TRBJ2-1|NA|many
TGTGCCAGCGGGGGGACGGATTCCTACAATGAGCAGTTCTTC
CASGGTDSYNEQFF
>TRBV6-5|TRBJ2-3|NA|few
TGTGCCAGCAGTTACTTTGGAGAGACAGATACGCAGTATTTT
CASSYFGETDTQYF
>TRBV14|TRBJ2-1|NA|few
TGTGCCAGCAGCCGGGTTAGCTCCTACAATGAGCAGTTCTTC
CASSRVSSYNEQFF
>TRBV20-1|TRBJ1-1|TRBD1|NA
TGCAGTGCTGTGACAGGGGGCACTGAAGCTTTCTTT
CSAVTGGTEAFF